Listed below are T cell receptor beta chains from one sample, sequenced in a study of blood T cell repertoires in COVID-19. Data came from immunoSEQ multiplex PCR; TCRdb stores just in-frame clones and leaves some out. The sample has approximately 430,000 clones, roughly 90% seen once. The specimen was peripheral blood. These receptors were collected from a woman aged 30 to 39 with active or convalescent COVID-19. Each CDR3 is given with its conserved first and last residue. D genes are given only for firm matches. Not all rows give a size; the values are once, few, many and, for expanded clones, a class.

D: TRBD2
J: TRBJ2-5
V: TRBV12-3/TRBV12-4
size: -
DNA: TGTGCCAGCAGACATAGCGGGAGTGAGACCCAGTACTTC
CDR3: CASRHSGSETQYF

D: TRBD2
J: TRBJ2-1
V: TRBV29-1
size: few
DNA: TGCAGCGTTGAGAGCGGGGGGTCGAATGAGCAGTTCTTC
CDR3: CSVESGGSNEQFF

D: -
J: TRBJ1-1
V: TRBV6-5
size: -
DNA: TGTGCCGTCGCCAGGGTTTTGGACACTGAAGCTTTCTTT
CDR3: CAVARVLDTEAFF

D: -
J: TRBJ1-4
V: TRBV2
size: few
DNA: TGTGCCAGCAACGGAGCACCTAATGAAAAACTGTTTTTT
CDR3: CASNGAPNEKLFF

D: -
J: TRBJ1-1
V: TRBV19
size: -
DNA: TGTGCCAGTAGTATTGGGCAGGATGAAATGAACACTGAAGCTTTCTTT
CDR3: CASSIGQDEMNTEAFF

D: -
J: TRBJ2-5
V: TRBV3-1/TRBV3-2
size: -
DNA: TGTGCCAGCAGCCAAACCGTTGGGGGGGCGCAGGAGACCCAGTACTTC
CDR3: CASSQTVGGAQETQYF

D: TRBD2
J: TRBJ2-1
V: TRBV19
size: -
DNA: TGTGCCAGTAGTACAGCGGGGGGGCCCTACAATGAGCAGTTCTTC
CDR3: CASSTAGGPYNEQFF

D: TRBD2
J: TRBJ2-3
V: TRBV3-1/TRBV3-2
size: -
DNA: TGTGCCAGCAGCCAAGTCAGACTAGCGGGGGGTACGCAGTATTTT
CDR3: CASSQVRLAGGTQYF

D: -
J: TRBJ2-3
V: TRBV5-1
size: -
DNA: TGCGCCAGCACCCAGGGAGGTTCAGATACGCAGTATTTT
CDR3: CASTQGGSDTQYF

D: -
J: TRBJ1-2
V: TRBV21-1
size: once
DNA: TGTGCCAGCAGCATAGGAGGGGGCGAGGGCTACACCTTC
CDR3: CASSIGGGEGYTF

D: TRBD1
J: TRBJ1-5
V: TRBV5-1
size: -
DNA: TGCGCCAGCAGCTCTGGGACAGGCTGGAGTCAGCCCCAGCATTTT
CDR3: CASSSGTGWSQPQHF

D: TRBD1
J: TRBJ1-6
V: TRBV7-9
size: -
DNA: TGTGCCAGCAGCTCCGGGACAGGGGGCAAGTCACCCCTCCACTTT
CDR3: CASSSGTGGKSPLHF

D: TRBD2
J: TRBJ2-1
V: TRBV3-1/TRBV3-2
size: once
DNA: TGTGCCAGCAGCCAAGATAATCTAGCGGGGGTCACCCGAAGCTCCTACAATGAGCAGTTCTTC
CDR3: CASSQDNLAGVTRSSYNEQFF

D: -
J: TRBJ2-1
V: TRBV5-1
size: -
DNA: TGCGCCAGCAAATCATCCGGGACAAGTGCTTACAATGAGCAGTTCTTC
CDR3: CASKSSGTSAYNEQFF

D: TRBD1
J: TRBJ2-7
V: TRBV6-5
size: -
DNA: TGTGCCAGCAGCCGGGACAGGTCCTCCTACGAGCAGTACTTC
CDR3: CASSRDRSSYEQYF

D: -
J: TRBJ1-4
V: TRBV5-1
size: -
DNA: TGCGCCAGCAGCGAGGGGGCAACTAATGAAAAACTGTTTTTT
CDR3: CASSEGATNEKLFF

D: TRBD1
J: TRBJ1-2
V: TRBV6-5
size: -
DNA: TGTGCCAGCAGTCCCCGGGACAGGGGATACTATGGCTACACCTTC
CDR3: CASSPRDRGYYGYTF

D: TRBD2
J: TRBJ2-3
V: TRBV28
size: -
DNA: TGTGCCAGCAGCCTAAGGGGAGCGGGGGCCCAATATACGCAGTATTTT
CDR3: CASSLRGAGAQYTQYF

D: -
J: TRBJ2-7
V: TRBV5-1
size: -
DNA: TGCGCCAGCAGCTTGGCAGGCCCAGTCGACGAGCAGTACTTC
CDR3: CASSLAGPVDEQYF

D: TRBD1
J: TRBJ1-2
V: TRBV30
size: once
DNA: TGTGCCTGGAGGAAGGCAGGGGGTAACTATGGCTACACCTTC
CDR3: CAWRKAGGNYGYTF

D: TRBD2
J: TRBJ2-7
V: TRBV4-1
size: -
DNA: TGCGCCAGCAGCCAAGGGATAGCGGGATATCCCTACGAGCAGTACTTC
CDR3: CASSQGIAGYPYEQYF

D: -
J: TRBJ2-5
V: TRBV2
size: -
DNA: TGTGCCACCGTATCAGGGTCCCAAGAGACCCAGTACTTC
CDR3: CATVSGSQETQYF

D: -
J: TRBJ1-1
V: TRBV5-1
size: -
DNA: TGCGCCAGCAGCTTGACACGGGTACCGGCTTTCTTT
CDR3: CASSLTRVPAFF

D: -
J: TRBJ1-5
V: TRBV4-1
size: -
DNA: TGCGCCAGCAGCCAAGTGGGGGGTGGGGGCAATCAGCCCCAGCATTTT
CDR3: CASSQVGGGGNQPQHF

D: TRBD2
J: TRBJ2-1
V: TRBV3-1/TRBV3-2
size: -
DNA: TGTGCCAGCAGCACTAGCGGGGGCTACAATGAGCAGTTCTTC
CDR3: CASSTSGGYNEQFF

D: -
J: TRBJ1-1
V: TRBV2
size: -
DNA: TGTGCCAGCACAAGGGAGGGGACGAACACTGAAGCTTTCTTT
CDR3: CASTREGTNTEAFF

D: -
J: TRBJ2-7
V: TRBV7-9
size: -
DNA: TGTGCCAGCAGCAAACGACAGGACAGCTCCTACGAGCAGTACTTC
CDR3: CASSKRQDSSYEQYF

D: -
J: TRBJ1-1
V: TRBV29-1
size: -
DNA: TGCAGCGTTCTGGCCCCTGCAGGGGCGGAAGCTGAAGCTTTCTTT
CDR3: CSVLAPAGAEAEAFF

D: -
J: TRBJ2-7
V: TRBV7-8
size: -
DNA: TGTGCCAGCAGCTTAGGTCTAGCCTACGAGCAGTACTTC
CDR3: CASSLGLAYEQYF

D: -
J: TRBJ1-5
V: TRBV11-2
size: -
DNA: TGTGCCAGCAGCCCGGGGGTGGATTATAGCAATCAGCCCCAGCATTTT
CDR3: CASSPGVDYSNQPQHF

D: -
J: TRBJ2-1
V: TRBV5-5
size: -
DNA: TGTGCCAGCAGCTCGTTGCTAGATAGCCCCTACAATGAGCAGTTCTTC
CDR3: CASSSLLDSPYNEQFF

D: -
J: TRBJ2-3
V: TRBV6-2/TRBV6-3
size: -
DNA: TGTGCCAGCAGTTACTCGAAAACGACAGAAACAGATACGCAGTATTTT
CDR3: CASSYSKTTETDTQYF

D: -
J: TRBJ1-2
V: TRBV7-9
size: -
DNA: TGTGCCAGCAGCCCGTTTAGGACAGTTTCGCCTAACTATGGCTACACCTTC
CDR3: CASSPFRTVSPNYGYTF

D: -
J: TRBJ2-1
V: TRBV6-5
size: once
DNA: TGTGCCAGCCGGCTAGCTGCTAATGAGCAGTTCTTC
CDR3: CASRLAANEQFF